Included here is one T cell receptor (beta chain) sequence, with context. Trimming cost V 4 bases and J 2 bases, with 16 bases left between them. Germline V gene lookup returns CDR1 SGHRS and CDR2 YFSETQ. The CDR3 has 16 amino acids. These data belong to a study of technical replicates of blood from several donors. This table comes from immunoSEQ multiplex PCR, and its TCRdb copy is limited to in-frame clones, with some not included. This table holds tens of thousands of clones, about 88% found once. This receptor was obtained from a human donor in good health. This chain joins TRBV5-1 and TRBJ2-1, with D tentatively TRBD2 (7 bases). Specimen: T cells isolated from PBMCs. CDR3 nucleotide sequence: TGCGCCAGCAGCGGGGGGGGCGTTGGCCCCTACAATGAGCAGTTCTTC. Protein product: CASSGGGVGPYNEQFF.